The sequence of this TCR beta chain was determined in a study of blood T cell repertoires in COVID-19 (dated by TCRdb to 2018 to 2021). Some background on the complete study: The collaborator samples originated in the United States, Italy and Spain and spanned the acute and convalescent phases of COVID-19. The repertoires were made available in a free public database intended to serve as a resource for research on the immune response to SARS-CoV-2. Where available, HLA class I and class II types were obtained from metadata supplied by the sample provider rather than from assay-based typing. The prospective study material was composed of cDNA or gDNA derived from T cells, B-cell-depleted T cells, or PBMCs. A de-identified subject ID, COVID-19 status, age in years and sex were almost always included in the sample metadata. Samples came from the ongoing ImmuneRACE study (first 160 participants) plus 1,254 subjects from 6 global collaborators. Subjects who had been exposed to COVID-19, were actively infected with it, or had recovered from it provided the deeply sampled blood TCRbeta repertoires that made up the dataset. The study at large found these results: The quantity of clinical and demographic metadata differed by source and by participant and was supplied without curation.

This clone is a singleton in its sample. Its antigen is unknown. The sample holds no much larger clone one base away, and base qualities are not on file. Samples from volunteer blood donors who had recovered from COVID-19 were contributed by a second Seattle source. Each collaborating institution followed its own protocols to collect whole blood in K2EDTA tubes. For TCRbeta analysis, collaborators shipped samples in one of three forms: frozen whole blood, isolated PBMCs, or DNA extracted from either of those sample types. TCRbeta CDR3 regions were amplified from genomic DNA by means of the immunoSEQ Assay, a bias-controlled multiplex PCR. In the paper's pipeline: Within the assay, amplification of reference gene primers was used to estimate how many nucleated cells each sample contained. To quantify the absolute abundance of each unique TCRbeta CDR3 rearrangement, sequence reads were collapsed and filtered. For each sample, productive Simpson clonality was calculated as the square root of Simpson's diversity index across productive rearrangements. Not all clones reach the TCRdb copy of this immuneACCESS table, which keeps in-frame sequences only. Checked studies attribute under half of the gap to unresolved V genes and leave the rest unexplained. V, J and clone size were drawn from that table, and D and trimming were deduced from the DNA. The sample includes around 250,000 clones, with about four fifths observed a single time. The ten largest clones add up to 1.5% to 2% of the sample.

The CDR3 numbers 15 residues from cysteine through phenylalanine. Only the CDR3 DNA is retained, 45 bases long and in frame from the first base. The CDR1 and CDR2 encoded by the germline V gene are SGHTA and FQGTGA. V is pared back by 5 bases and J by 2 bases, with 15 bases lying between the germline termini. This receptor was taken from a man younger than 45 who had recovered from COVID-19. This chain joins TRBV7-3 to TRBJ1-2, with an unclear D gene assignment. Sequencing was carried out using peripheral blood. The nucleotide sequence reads TGTGCCAGCAGCCCCTACCTTGTTGCGAACTATGGCTACACCTTC. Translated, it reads CASSPYLVANYGYTF.